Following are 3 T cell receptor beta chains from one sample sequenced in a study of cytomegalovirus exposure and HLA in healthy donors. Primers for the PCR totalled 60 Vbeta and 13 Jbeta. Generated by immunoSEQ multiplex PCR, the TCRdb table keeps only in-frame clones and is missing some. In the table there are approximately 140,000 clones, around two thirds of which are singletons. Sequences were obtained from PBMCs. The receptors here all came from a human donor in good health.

The CDR3 is CASSPKGLGALRYEQYF. DNA for the CDR3: TGTGCCAGCAGCCCAAAGGGGTTGGGCGCCCTACGCTACGAGCAGTACTTC. The chain is built from TRBV7-8 and TRBJ2-7, with D possibly matching TRBD1 (5 bases). This CDR3 contains 17 residues. Trimming took 5 bases from V and 3 from J, leaving 23 bases between them. Germline V CDR1 and CDR2: SGHVS, FQNEAQ.

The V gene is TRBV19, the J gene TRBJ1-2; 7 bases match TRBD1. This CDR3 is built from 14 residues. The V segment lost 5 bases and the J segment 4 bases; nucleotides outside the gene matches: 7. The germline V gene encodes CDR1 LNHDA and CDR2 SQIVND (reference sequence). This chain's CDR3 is CASSPGTVSYGYTF. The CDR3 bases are TGTGCCAGTAGTCCGGGGACAGTTAGCTATGGCTACACCTTC.

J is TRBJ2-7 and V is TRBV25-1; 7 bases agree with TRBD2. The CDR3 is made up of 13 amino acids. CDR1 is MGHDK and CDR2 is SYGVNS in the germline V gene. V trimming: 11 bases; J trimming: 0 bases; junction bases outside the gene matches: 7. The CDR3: CAAGRGSSYEQYF. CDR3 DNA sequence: TGTGCCGCCGGACGCGGGAGCTCCTACGAGCAGTACTTC.